This TCR beta chain is from a study of CD8+ T cells in alopecia areata. Study-wide context: Roughly 6-10-week-old female C3H/HeJ mice were grafted with skin from spontaneously alopecic approximately 6-13-month-old C3H/HeJ graft donors. Whole-study findings and limits: Affected scalp, especially in alopecia totalis/universalis, had a higher clonality than normal scalp did.

Following extraction, RNA underwent reverse transcription to cDNA, which served as the sequencing template. Sequencing was performed with immunoSEQ multiplex PCR; in TCRdb, only in-frame clones are kept and a portion is missing. The specimen has about 270,000 clones, none found just once. Separation of pooled cutaneous lymph node cells was by sorting with CD4, CD8alpha, NKG2D, NKG2ACE and other markers. A note on this clone: Its antigen remains unidentified. The genes and germline here are from mouse. The read comes to an end 3 residues before the CDR3 does, leaving the germline J gene to fill in the end.

The CDR3 contains 12 residues. In germline, CDR1 is GKSSPN, CDR2 SITVG. The V end was cut by 0 bases, the J end by 7 bases, with 4 bases between. This rearrangement joins TRBV31 to TRBJ1-6, with no clear D. TRBJ1-6 counts as an open reading frame of uncertain function. Sequencing input: CD4+ T cells sorted from a lymph node. The source of this sequence is a C3H/HeJ mouse with alopecia areata. This mouse strain has H2-k as its MHC haplotype. The sequenced CDR3 bases are TGTGCCTGGAGTCTCCCCAATTCGCCC. Its translation is CAWSLPNSP. The entire CDR3 protein reads CAWSLPNSPLYF.